The rows below give T cell receptor beta chains drawn from one sample of a study of blood T cell repertoires in COVID-19. Assay: immunoSEQ multiplex PCR; the TCRdb copy retains only in-frame clones and omits some. The data hold about 210,000 clones, with 80% to 90% observed a single time. The sequenced sample consisted of PBMCs or T cells enriched from blood (not recorded which). The origin of the receptors is a woman aged 18-29 years who had recovered from COVID-19. Both conserved end residues are part of each CDR3. Each record gives: clone size, J gene, V gene, D gene, CDR3 DNA, CDR3 protein. D genes are given only for firm matches. Only part of the rows carry a size: once, few, many, or a class if the clone is expanded.

NA | TRBJ2-3 | TRBV5-1 | TRBD2 | TGCGCCAGCAGCCATAGCGGGGGGGAGGCAGATACGCAGTATTTT | CASSHSGGEADTQYF
NA | TRBJ1-1 | TRBV2 | NA | TGTGCCAGCAGTGTTCGAAATTTCGGACAGTTTACTGAAGCTTTCTTT | CASSVRNFGQFTEAFF
NA | TRBJ1-6 | TRBV2 | TRBD1 | TGTGCCAGCAGTGAAGACCCCCTTACAGGGGCGAATAATTCACCCCTCCACTTT | CASSEDPLTGANNSPLHF
NA | TRBJ1-1 | TRBV30 | NA | TGTGCCTGGAGCCCCCCCTTTTCGATAGCGAACACTGAAGCTTTCTTT | CAWSPPFSIANTEAFF
once | TRBJ2-1 | TRBV27 | TRBD2 | TGTGCCACTAGAGCGGGGGGGGTCTACAATGAGCAGTTCTTC | CATRAGGVYNEQFF
few | TRBJ1-1 | TRBV4-1 | NA | TGCGCCAGCAGCCACAGGGCGGGGGTGAACACTGAAGCTTTCTTT | CASSHRAGVNTEAFF
NA | TRBJ1-4 | TRBV4-2 | TRBD1 | TGTGCCAGCAGCCAAGAGGGACAGGGGAGACTACCGGGAAAACTGTTTTTT | CASSQEGQGRLPGKLFF
NA | TRBJ2-7 | TRBV11-1 | NA | TGTGCCAGCAGCTTAGAAGCGGCAAGCTCCTACGAGCAGTACTTC | CASSLEAASSYEQYF
NA | TRBJ1-2 | TRBV27 | TRBD1 | TGTGCCAGCAGTGTTACAGGGGGCGCATCGAATGGCTACACCTTC | CASSVTGGASNGYTF
once | TRBJ1-5 | TRBV19 | NA | TGTGCCAGTAGTATATCCTTTTGGGGGCTTAGGAATCAGCCCCAGCATTTT | CASSISFWGLRNQPQHF
NA | TRBJ2-1 | TRBV4-1 | NA | TGCGCCAGCAGCCAACCGTACTACAATGAGCAGTTCTTC | CASSQPYYNEQFF
once | TRBJ2-1 | TRBV24-1 | TRBD1 | TGTGCCACCAGTTTGGCCGGGACAGACCCTCATGAGCAGTTCTTC | CATSLAGTDPHEQFF
few | TRBJ1-3 | TRBV2 | TRBD1 | TGTGCCAGCAGTGTTGGCAGGGGGGAATACTCTGGAAACACCATATATTTT | CASSVGRGEYSGNTIYF
NA | TRBJ1-1 | TRBV6-5 | NA | TGTGCCAGCAGTTATTCGACAGTAAACACTGAAGCTTTCTTT | CASSYSTVNTEAFF
NA | TRBJ2-5 | TRBV4-1 | NA | TGCGCCAGCAGCCAAGATCGGGGGGAGACCCAGTACTTC | CASSQDRGETQYF
NA | TRBJ1-2 | TRBV28 | TRBD1 | TGTGCCAGCAGTTTACCCGGGACAGGGGGCGCGGATAACACCTTC | CASSLPGTGGADNTF
NA | TRBJ1-1 | TRBV6-5 | TRBD1 | TGTGCCAGCAGCGGAGGGGGCAACACTGAAGCTTTCTTT | CASSGGGNTEAFF
NA | TRBJ2-7 | TRBV28 | TRBD2 | TGTGCCAGCAGTTCACCGGGACTACTCACTCCGGAGCAGTACTTC | CASSSPGLLTPEQYF
NA | TRBJ2-2 | TRBV7-9 | NA | TGTGCCAGCAGCTTAGTCAGGGGCCACGGGGAGCTGTTTTTT | CASSLVRGHGELFF
NA | TRBJ1-4 | TRBV2 | TRBD1 | TGTGCCAGCAGGCCCACCGGGACAGGGCATGAAAAACTGTTTTTT | CASRPTGTGHEKLFF
few | TRBJ1-2 | TRBV5-1 | NA | TGCGCCAGCAGCTTGGACCCACAGAGCACCTTAAACTATGGCTACACCTTC | CASSLDPQSTLNYGYTF
NA | TRBJ1-2 | TRBV9 | TRBD1 | TGTGCCAGCAGCTTTGGACAGGAGGTCTTCTATGGCTACACCTTC | CASSFGQEVFYGYTF
NA | TRBJ2-7 | TRBV7-6 | NA | TGTGCCAGCAGCCCTACTACGTCGGGATCCTACGAGCAGTACTTC | CASSPTTSGSYEQYF
once | TRBJ1-4 | TRBV5-6 | NA | TGTGCCAGCAGGCCAAAAGGGGGGGCAAATGAAAAACTGTTTTTT | CASRPKGGANEKLFF
NA | TRBJ1-2 | TRBV11-2 | TRBD1 | TGTGCCAGCAGCTCATACAGGGGGCGAAACTATGGCTACACCTTC | CASSSYRGRNYGYTF
NA | TRBJ1-2 | TRBV2 | NA | TGTGCCAGCAGTCAGCAGGGTGGGAACAATGGCTACACCTTC | CASSQQGGNNGYTF
NA | TRBJ2-7 | TRBV4-1 | NA | TGCGCCAGCAGCCACTCCCCCCTGGCCCTCGACGAGCAGTACTTC | CASSHSPLALDEQYF
NA | TRBJ2-5 | TRBV5-1 | TRBD2 | TGCGCCAGCAGCACCGGCTTGGTGGGGGGGGAGACCCAGTACTTC | CASSTGLVGGETQYF
once | TRBJ2-3 | TRBV30 | TRBD2 | TGTGCCTGGAAGTCGGGACTAGCGGGGGGGCCCTTCGCGCAGTATTTT | CAWKSGLAGGPFAQYF
NA | TRBJ1-2 | TRBV7-9 | NA | TGTGCCAGCAGCCCAAACTATGGAAGCTACACCTTC | CASSPNYGSYTF